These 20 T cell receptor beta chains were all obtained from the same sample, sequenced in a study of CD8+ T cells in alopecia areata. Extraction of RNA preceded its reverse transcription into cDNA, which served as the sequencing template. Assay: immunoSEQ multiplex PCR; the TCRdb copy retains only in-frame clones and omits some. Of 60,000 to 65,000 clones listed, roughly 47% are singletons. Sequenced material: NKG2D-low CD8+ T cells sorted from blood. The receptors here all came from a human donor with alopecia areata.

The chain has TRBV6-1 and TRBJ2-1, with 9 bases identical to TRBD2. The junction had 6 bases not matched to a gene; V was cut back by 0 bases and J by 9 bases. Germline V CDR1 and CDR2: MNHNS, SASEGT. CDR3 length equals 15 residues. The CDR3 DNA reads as TGTGCCAGCAGTGAAGCACCTAGCGGGATCGCTGAGCAGTTCTTC. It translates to CASSEAPSGIAEQFF.

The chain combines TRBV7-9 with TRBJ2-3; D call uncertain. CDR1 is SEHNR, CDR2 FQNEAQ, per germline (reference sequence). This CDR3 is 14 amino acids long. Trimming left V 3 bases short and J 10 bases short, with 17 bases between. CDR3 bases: TGTGCCAGCAGCTTCCCCTCCGTCGAGGCACCGCAGTATTTT. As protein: CASSFPSVEAPQYF.

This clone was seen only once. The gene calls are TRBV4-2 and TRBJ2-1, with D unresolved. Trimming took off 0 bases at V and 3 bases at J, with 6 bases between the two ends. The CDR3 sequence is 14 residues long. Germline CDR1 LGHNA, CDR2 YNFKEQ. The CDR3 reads CASSQERSYNEQFF. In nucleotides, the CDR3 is TGTGCCAGCAGCCAAGAGCGCAGCTACAATGAGCAGTTCTTC.

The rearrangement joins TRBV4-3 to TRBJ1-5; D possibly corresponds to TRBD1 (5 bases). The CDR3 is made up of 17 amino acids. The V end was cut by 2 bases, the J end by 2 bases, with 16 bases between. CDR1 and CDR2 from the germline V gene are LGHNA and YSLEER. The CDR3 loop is CASSQRVGDGGNQPQHF. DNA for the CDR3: TGCGCCAGCAGCCAACGCGTCGGGGACGGGGGCAATCAGCCCCAGCATTTT.

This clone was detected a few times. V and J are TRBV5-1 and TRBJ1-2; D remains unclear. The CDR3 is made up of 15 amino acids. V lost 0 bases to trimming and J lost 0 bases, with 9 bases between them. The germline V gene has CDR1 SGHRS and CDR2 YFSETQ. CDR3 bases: TGCGCCAGCAGCTTGGAGTGGGCAGCTAACTATGGCTACACCTTC. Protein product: CASSLEWAANYGYTF.

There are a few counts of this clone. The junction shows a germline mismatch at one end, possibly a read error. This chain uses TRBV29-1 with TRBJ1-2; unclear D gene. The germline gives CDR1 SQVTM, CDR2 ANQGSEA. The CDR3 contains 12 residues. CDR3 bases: TGCAGCGTGGAAGTACTAAGCTATGGCTACACCTTC. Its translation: CSVEVLSYGYTF.

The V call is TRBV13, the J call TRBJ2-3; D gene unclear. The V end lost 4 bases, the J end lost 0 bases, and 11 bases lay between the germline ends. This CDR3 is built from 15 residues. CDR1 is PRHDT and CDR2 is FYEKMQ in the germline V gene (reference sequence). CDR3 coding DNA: TGTGCCAGCAGCTCTCTGCCCGACAGCACAGATACGCAGTATTTT. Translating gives CASSSLPDSTDTQYF.

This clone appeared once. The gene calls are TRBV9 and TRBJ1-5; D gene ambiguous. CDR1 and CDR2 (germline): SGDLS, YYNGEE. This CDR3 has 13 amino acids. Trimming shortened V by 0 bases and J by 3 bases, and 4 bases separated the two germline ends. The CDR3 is CASSVGNNQPQHF. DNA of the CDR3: TGTGCCAGCAGCGTAGGAAACAATCAGCCCCAGCATTTT.

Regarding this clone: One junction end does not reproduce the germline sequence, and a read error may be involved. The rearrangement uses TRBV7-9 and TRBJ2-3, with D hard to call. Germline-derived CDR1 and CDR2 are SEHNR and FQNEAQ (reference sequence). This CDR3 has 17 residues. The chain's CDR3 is CASSQGPSRLATDTQYF. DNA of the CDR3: TGCGCCAGCAGCCAAGGACCCAGCCGGTTGGCGACAGATACGCAGTATTTT.

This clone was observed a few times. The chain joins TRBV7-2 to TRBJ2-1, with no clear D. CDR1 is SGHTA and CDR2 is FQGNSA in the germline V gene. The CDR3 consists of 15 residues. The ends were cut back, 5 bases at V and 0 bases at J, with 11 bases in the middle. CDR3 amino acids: CASSQDSSSYNEQFF. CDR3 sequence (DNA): TGTGCCAGCAGCCAAGACTCCAGCTCCTACAATGAGCAGTTCTTC. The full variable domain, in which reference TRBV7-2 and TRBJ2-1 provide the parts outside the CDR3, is GAGVSQSPSNKVTEKGKDVELRCDPISGHTALYWYRQSLGQGLEFLIYFQGNSAPDKSGLPSDRFSAERTGGSVSTLTIQRTQQEDSAVYLCASSQDSSSYNEQFFGPGTRLTVL.

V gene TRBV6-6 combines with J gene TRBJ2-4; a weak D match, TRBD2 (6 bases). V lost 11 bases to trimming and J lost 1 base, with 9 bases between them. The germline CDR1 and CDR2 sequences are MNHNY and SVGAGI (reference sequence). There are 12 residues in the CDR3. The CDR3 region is CAARGAKNIQYF. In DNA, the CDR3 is TGTGCCGCCCGGGGGGCCAAAAACATTCAGTACTTC.

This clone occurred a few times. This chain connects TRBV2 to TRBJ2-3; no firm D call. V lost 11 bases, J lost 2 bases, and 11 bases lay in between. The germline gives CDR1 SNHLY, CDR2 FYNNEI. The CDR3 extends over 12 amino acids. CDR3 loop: CAGRSLTDTQYF. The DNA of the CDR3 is TGTGCCGGACGTAGCCTCACAGATACGCAGTATTTT.

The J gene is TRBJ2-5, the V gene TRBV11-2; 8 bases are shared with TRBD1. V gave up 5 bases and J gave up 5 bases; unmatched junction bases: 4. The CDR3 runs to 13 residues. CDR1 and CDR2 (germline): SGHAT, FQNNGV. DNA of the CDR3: TGTGCCAGCAGCACAGGGGGGTGGGAGACCCAGTACTTC. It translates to CASSTGGWETQYF.

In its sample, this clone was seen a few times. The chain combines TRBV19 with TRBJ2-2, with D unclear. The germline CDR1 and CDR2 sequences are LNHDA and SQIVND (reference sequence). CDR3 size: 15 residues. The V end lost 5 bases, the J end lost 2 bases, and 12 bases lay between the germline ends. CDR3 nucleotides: TGTGCCAGTAGTCTTGCATGGGAAAACACCGGGGAGCTGTTTTTT. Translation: CASSLAWENTGELFF.

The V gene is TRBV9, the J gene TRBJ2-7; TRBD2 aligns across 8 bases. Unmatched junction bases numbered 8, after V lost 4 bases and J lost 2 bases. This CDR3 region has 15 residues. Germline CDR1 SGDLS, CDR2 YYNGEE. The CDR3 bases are TGTGCCAGCAGCCCCGGTAGCGGGGCAACCTACGAGCAGTACTTC. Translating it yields CASSPGSGATYEQYF.

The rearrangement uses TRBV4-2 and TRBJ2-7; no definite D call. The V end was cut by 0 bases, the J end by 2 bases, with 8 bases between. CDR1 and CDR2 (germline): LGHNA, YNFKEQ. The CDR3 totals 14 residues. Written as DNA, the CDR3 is TGTGCCAGCAGCCAAGAAGGCAGACCCTACGAGCAGTACTTC. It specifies CASSQEGRPYEQYF.

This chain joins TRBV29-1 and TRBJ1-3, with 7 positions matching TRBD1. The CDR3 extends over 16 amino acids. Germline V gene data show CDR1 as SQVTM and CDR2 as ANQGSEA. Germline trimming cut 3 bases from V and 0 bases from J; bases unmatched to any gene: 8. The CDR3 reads CSVDLRTGDSGNTIYF. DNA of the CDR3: TGCAGCGTTGATCTTCGGACAGGAGACTCTGGAAACACCATATATTTT.

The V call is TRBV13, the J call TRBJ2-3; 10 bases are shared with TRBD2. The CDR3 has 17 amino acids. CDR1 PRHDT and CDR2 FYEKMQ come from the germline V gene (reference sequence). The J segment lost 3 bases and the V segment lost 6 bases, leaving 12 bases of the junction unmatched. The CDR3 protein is CASSREPGLASTDTQYF. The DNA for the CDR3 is TGTGCCAGCAGTAGAGAACCGGGACTAGCGTCAACAGATACGCAGTATTTT.

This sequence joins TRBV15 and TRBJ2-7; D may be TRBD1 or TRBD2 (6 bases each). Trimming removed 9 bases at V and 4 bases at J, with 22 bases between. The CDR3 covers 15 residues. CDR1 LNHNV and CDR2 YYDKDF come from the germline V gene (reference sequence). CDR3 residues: CATLRLGQGGYEQYF. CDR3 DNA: TGTGCCACACTCAGACTGGGACAAGGAGGGTACGAGCAGTACTTC.

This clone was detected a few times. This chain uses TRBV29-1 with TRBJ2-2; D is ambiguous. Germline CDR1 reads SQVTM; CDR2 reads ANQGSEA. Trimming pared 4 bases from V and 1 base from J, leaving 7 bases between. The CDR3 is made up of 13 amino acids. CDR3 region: CSVVSGNTGELFF. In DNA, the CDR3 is TGCAGCGTTGTATCCGGGAACACCGGGGAGCTGTTTTTT.